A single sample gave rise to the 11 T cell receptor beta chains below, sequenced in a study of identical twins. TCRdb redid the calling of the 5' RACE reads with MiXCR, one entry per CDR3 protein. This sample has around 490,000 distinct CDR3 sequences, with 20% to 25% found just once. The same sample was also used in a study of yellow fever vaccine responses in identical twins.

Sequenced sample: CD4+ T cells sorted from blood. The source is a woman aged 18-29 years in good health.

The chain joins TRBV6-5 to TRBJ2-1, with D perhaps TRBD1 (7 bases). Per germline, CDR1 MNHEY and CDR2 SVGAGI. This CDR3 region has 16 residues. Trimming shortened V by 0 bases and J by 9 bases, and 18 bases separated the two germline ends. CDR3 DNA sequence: TGTGCCAGCAGTTACTCGGCTCTCAGGGGGGCGGGTGAGCAGTTCTTC. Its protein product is CASSYSALRGAGEQFF.

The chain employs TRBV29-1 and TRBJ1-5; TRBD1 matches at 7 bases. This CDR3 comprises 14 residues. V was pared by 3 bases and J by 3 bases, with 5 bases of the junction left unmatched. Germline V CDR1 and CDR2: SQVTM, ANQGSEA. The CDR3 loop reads CSVDGGQPNQPQHF. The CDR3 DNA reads TGCAGCGTTGATGGGGGACAGCCCAATCAGCCCCAGCATTTT.

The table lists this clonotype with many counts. The CDR3 reads CASSSDRGNSPLHF. In nucleotides, the CDR3 is TGTGCCAGCAGCTCAGACAGGGGGAATTCACCCCTCCACTTT. The gene calls are TRBV7-9 and TRBJ1-6; 9 nucleotides align to TRBD1. The V and J ends lost 4 bases and 7 bases, in that order; junction bases with no gene match: 2. The CDR3 spans 14 residues. CDR1 SEHNR and CDR2 FQNEAQ come from the germline V gene (reference sequence).

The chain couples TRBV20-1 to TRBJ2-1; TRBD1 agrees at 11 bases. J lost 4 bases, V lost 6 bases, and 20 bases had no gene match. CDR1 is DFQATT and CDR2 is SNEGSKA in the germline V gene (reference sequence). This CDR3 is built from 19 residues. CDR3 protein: CSAGQGARGSGSIYNEQFF. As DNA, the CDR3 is TGCAGTGCCGGACAGGGGGCGAGGGGCTCCGGGAGCATTTACAATGAGCAGTTCTTC.

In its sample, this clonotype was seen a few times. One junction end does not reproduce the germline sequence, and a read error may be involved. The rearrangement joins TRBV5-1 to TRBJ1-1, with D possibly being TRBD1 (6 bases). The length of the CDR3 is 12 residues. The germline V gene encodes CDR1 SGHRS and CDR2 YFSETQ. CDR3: CASSSGDTEALF. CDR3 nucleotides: TGCGCCAGCAGCTCGGGGGACACTGAAGCTCTCTTT.

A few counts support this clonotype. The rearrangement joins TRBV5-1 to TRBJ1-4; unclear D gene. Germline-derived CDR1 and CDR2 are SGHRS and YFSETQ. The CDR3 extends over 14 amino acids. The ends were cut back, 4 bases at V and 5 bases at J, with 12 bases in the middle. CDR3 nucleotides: TGCGCCAGCAGCCAGTCCCGGGAAAATGAAAAACTGTTTTTT. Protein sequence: CASSQSRENEKLFF. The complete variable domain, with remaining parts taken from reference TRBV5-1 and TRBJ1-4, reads KAGVTQTPRYLIKTRGQQVTLSCSPISGHRSVSWYQQTPGQGLQFLFEYFSETQRNKGNFPGRFSGRQFSNSRSEMNVSTLELGDSALYLCASSQSRENEKLFFGSGTQLSVL.

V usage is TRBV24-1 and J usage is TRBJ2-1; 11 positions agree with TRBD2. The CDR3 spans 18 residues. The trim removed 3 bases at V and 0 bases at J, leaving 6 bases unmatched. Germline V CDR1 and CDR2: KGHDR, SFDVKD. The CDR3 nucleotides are TGTGCCACCAGTGATGACCGACTAGCGGGGAGCTCCTACAATGAGCAGTTCTTC. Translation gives CATSDDRLAGSSYNEQFF.

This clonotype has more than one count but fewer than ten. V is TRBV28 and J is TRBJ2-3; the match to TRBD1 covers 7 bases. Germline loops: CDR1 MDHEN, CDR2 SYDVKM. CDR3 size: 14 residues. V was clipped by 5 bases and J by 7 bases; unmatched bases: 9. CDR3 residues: CASSQPTGRHTQYF. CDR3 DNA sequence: TGTGCCAGCAGTCAGCCGACAGGGCGGCATACGCAGTATTTT.

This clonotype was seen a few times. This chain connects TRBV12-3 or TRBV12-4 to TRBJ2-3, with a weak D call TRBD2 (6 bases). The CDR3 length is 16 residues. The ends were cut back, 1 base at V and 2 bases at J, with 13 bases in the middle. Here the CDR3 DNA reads TGTGCCAGCAGTTTAGGCCGATGGACTAACACAGATACGCAGTATTTT. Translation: CASSLGRWTNTDTQYF.

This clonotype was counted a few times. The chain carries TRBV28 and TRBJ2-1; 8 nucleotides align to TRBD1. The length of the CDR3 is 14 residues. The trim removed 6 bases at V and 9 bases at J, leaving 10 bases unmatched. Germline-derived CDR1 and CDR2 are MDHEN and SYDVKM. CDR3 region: CASSDRGLAPEQFF. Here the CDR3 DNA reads TGTGCCAGCAGCGACAGGGGCCTAGCTCCTGAGCAGTTCTTC.

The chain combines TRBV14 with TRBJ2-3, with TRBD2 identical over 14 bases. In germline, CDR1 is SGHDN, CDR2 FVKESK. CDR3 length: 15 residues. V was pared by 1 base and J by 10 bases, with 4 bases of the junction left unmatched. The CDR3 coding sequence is TGTGCCAGCAGCCAAGGACTAGCGGGAGGGTCCGCGCAGTATTTT. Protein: CASSQGLAGGSAQYF.